This passage covers 32 T cell receptor beta chains from one sample sequenced in a study of T cells in Graves' hyperthyroidism and ophthalmopathy. Amplification of TCR beta CDR3 regions was performed using RNA transcripts as template. HTBI primers were the set used in a first-round RT-PCR of the TCR CDR3. TCRdb recomputed calls from the multiplex PCR reads with MiXCR, one row per CDR3 protein. The sample consists of a few hundred thousand distinct CDR3 sequences, about 15% of them appearing once. Sequencing used blood. These receptors all stem from a woman younger than 45 with Graves' hyperthyroidism.

At least ten counts were recorded for this clonotype. The chain joins TRBV12-3 or TRBV12-4 to TRBJ1-6; no reliable D call. This CDR3 spans 15 amino acids. Trimming pared 3 bases from V and 5 bases from J, leaving 11 bases between. The DNA for the CDR3 is TGTGCCAGCAGTTTCTCCGACGTAAATAATTCACCCCTCCACTTT. It specifies CASSFSDVNNSPLHF.

This clonotype has a count of ten or more. The J gene is TRBJ2-1, the V gene TRBV28; TRBD1 aligns across 8 bases. Losses at the gene ends were 3 bases for V and 6 bases for J; bases not matched to a gene: 10. This CDR3 contains 16 residues. CDR1 MDHEN and CDR2 SYDVKM come from the germline V gene. CDR3 DNA sequence: TGTGCCAGCAGTTTTGCGGGGCAGGGGGCGCGCAATGAGCAGTTCTTC. This encodes CASSFAGQGARNEQFF.

This clonotype showed up many times. V usage is TRBV3-1 and J usage is TRBJ2-2, with 7 bases lining up with TRBD1. This CDR3 has 15 amino acids. J was trimmed by 2 bases and V by 3 bases; bases with no gene match: 3. Germline CDR1 LGHDT, CDR2 YNNKEL (reference sequence). The CDR3 spells CASSHRQGNTGELFF. In DNA, the CDR3 is TGTGCCAGCAGCCATCGACAGGGAAACACCGGGGAGCTGTTTTTT. Drawing the rest from reference TRBV3-1 and TRBJ2-2, the complete variable domain is DTAVSQTPKYLVTQMGNDKSIKCEQNLGHDTMYWYKQDSKKFLKIMFSYNNKELIINETVPNRFSPKSPDKAHLNLHINSLELGDSAVYFCASSHRQGNTGELFFGEGSRLTVL.

In this sample, this clonotype turned up many times. The chain combines TRBV7-2 with TRBJ2-7, with D possibly TRBD1 on 6 matching bases. The CDR3 is 17 amino acids. V lost 3 bases and J lost 1, with 19 bases in between. Germline V gene sequence: CDR1 SGHTA, CDR2 FQGNSA. The chain's CDR3 is CASSFPPGQRSSYEQYF. The CDR3 DNA follows: TGTGCCAGCAGCTTTCCCCCGGGACAAAGGTCTTCCTACGAGCAGTACTTC.

This clonotype was recorded at least ten times. DNA for the CDR3: TGTGCCAGCAGTTCCGACACAACCTACGAGCAGTACTTC. It specifies CASSSDTTYEQYF. The chain has TRBV28 and TRBJ2-7, with unresolved D. V lost 4 bases to trimming and J lost 2 bases, with 9 bases between them. This CDR3 region has 13 residues. CDR1 is MDHEN, CDR2 SYDVKM, per germline.

Worth noting for this clonotype: This sequence may be a read error, since a much larger clone differs from it by one base. The rearrangement links TRBV2 to TRBJ1-3; tentatively, D is TRBD1 (5 bases). V lost 8 bases and J lost 0, with 11 bases in between. The CDR3 has 14 amino acids. Germline CDR1 SNHLY, CDR2 FYNNEI. The CDR3 reads CASGLDTSGNTIYF. The DNA of the CDR3 is TGTGCCAGCGGGCTGGACACCTCTGGAAACACCATATATTTT.

This clonotype was detected many times. Sequence at one end of the junction differs from germline and may be a read error. The chain uses TRBV10-3 and TRBJ2-7; a weak D match, TRBD2 (5 bases). Looked up from germline, CDR1 is ENHRY and CDR2 is SYGVKD. The CDR3 has 15 residues. The CDR3: CAISESTPGSFEQYF. The DNA of the CDR3 is TGTGCCATCAGTGAGTCGACTCCGGGATCCTTCGAGCAGTACTTC.

This clonotype was recorded many times. The chain links TRBV20-1 to TRBJ2-7, with 9 bases lining up with TRBD2. CDR1 DFQATT and CDR2 SNEGSKA come from the germline V gene (reference sequence). Unmatched junction bases numbered 4, after V lost 1 base and J lost 0 bases. The CDR3 extends over 15 amino acids. CDR3: CSARGLAGSSYEQYF. CDR3 coding DNA: TGCAGTGCTAGAGGGCTAGCGGGATCCTCCTACGAGCAGTACTTC.

This clonotype was detected ten times or more. The V gene is TRBV11-2, the J gene TRBJ1-5, with D unresolved. The CDR3 contains 14 residues. The V and J ends lost 1 base and 5 bases respectively, with 9 bases between them. In germline, CDR1 is SGHAT, CDR2 FQNNGV. The CDR3 region is CASSLAGSDQPQHF. Here the CDR3 DNA reads TGTGCCAGCAGCTTAGCCGGGTCAGATCAGCCCCAGCATTTT.

Only a few counts were recorded for this clonotype. The rearrangement joins TRBV15 to TRBJ2-1; a weak D match, TRBD1 (6 bases). The V end was cut by 1 base, the J end by 0 bases, with 19 bases between. Germline CDR1 is LNHNV and CDR2 is YYDKDF (reference sequence). The CDR3 spans 19 residues. The CDR3 region has the DNA TGTGCCACCAGCAGAGTGGGAAAGGCTAACAGGGCCTCCTACAATGAGCAGTTCTTC. Translated: CATSRVGKANRASYNEQFF.

The table lists this clonotype with a count of one. The gene calls are TRBV6-1 and TRBJ2-2; D not certain. This CDR3 contains 14 residues. Germline CDR1 and CDR2: MNHNS and SASEGT. Trimming took off 6 bases at V and 4 bases at J, with 12 bases between the two ends. The CDR3 sequence: CASRGGASTGELFF. Here the CDR3 DNA reads TGTGCCAGCAGAGGCGGCGCCAGCACCGGGGAGCTGTTTTTT.

This clonotype was picked up many times. This chain uses TRBV7-9 with TRBJ2-3, with TRBD2 matching over 8 bases. The CDR3 has 16 amino acids. CDR1 is SEHNR, CDR2 FQNEAQ, per germline (reference sequence). J lost 4 bases, V lost 1 base, and 7 bases had no gene match. In DNA form, the CDR3 reads TGTGCCAGCAGCTTAGTAATAACTAGCGGAGCAGATACGCAGTATTTT. Translating it yields CASSLVITSGADTQYF.

The chain combines TRBV4-1 with TRBJ2-2; TRBD2 agrees at 15 bases. The V gene end was trimmed by 3 bases and the J gene end by 8 bases; junction bases not matched to a gene: 7. This CDR3 spans 17 amino acids. Germline V gives CDR1 MGHRA, CDR2 YSYEKL. The CDR3 bases are TGCGCCAGCAGCCACTTAGGACTAGCGGGAGGGACTGGGGAGCTGTTTTTT. Encoded protein: CASSHLGLAGGTGELFF.

This clonotype was detected many times. The genes are TRBV27 and TRBJ2-3, with 14 bases matching TRBD2. V shed 5 bases, J shed 6 bases, and the junction held 7 bases outside the gene matches. The CDR3 is 16 amino acids. CDR1 is MNHEY and CDR2 is SMNVEV in the germline V gene (reference sequence). The CDR3 sequence: CASSRGLAGVWDTQYF. DNA for the CDR3: TGTGCCAGCAGTCGGGGACTAGCGGGAGTATGGGATACGCAGTATTTT.

Concerning this clonotype itself: A much larger clone sits a single nucleotide away, making a read error possible. The CDR3: CSAGLAGGISYEQYF. CDR3 nucleotide sequence: TGCAGTGCTGGACTAGCGGGAGGGATCTCCTACGAGCAGTACTTC. The chain joins TRBV20-1 to TRBJ2-7, with 15 bases that match TRBD2. Germline-derived CDR1 and CDR2 are DFQATT and SNEGSKA (reference sequence). The CDR3 runs to 15 residues. Trimming cost V 5 bases and J 0 bases; bases outside gene matches: 2.

This clonotype was seen many times. The V gene is TRBV29-1, the J gene TRBJ2-3, with TRBD2 matching over 10 bases. From germline, CDR1 is SQVTM and CDR2 ANQGSEA. CDR3 length: 15 residues. V lost 4 bases to trimming and J lost 2 bases; unmatched junction nucleotides: 6. The CDR3 reads CSVVRLAGATDTQYF. The CDR3 DNA follows: TGCAGCGTTGTAAGGCTAGCGGGAGCCACAGATACGCAGTATTTT.

The chain links TRBV7-2 to TRBJ1-6; D is uncertain. The CDR3 consists of 15 residues. V lost 5 bases and J lost 6, with 14 bases in between. From germline, CDR1 is SGHTA and CDR2 FQGNSA. CDR3 loop: CASSLGNVGNSPLHF. The DNA of the CDR3 is TGTGCCAGCAGCCTCGGAAATGTGGGTAATTCACCCCTCCACTTT.

This clonotype was recorded many times. One junction end does not reproduce the germline sequence, and a read error may be involved. The V and J genes are TRBV5-1 and TRBJ2-5; a weak D match, TRBD2 (5 bases). The CDR3 totals 13 residues. The germline V gene encodes CDR1 SGHRS and CDR2 YFSETQ. The chain's CDR3 is CASSLPGQETQYF. As DNA, the CDR3 is TGTGCCAGCAGTCTTCCGGGGCAAGAGACCCAGTACTTC. The whole variable domain, remainder taken from reference TRBV5-1 and TRBJ2-5, is KAGVTQTPRYLIKTRGQQVTLSCSPISGHRSVSWYQQTPGQGLQFLFEYFSETQRNKGNFPGRFSGRQFSNSRSEMNVSTLELGDSALYLCASSLPGQETQYFGPGTRLLVL.

This clonotype was counted many times. V is TRBV28 and J is TRBJ2-7; TRBD1 agrees at 8 bases. J was trimmed by 7 bases and V by 5 bases; bases with no gene match: 4. The length of the CDR3 is 12 residues. The germline CDR1 and CDR2 sequences are MDHEN and SYDVKM. CDR3 sequence reads: CASSDRGREQYF. The CDR3 DNA reads TGTGCCAGCAGTGACAGGGGAAGGGAGCAGTACTTC.

This clonotype was observed many times. The DNA is omitted, as the CDR3 cannot be located on it reliably, and the CDR3 follows TCRdb's listing. The V call is TRBV6-1, the J call TRBJ2-2; the table's D call, TRBD1, was not checked against the DNA. Germline V gene data show CDR1 as MNHNS and CDR2 as SASEGT. Counting both end residues, the CDR3 totals 17 amino acids. This CDR3 is CASSSSGQGLLTGELFF.

The table lists this clonotype with many counts. The rearrangement uses TRBV20-1 and TRBJ2-1; 16 bases match TRBD2. This CDR3 has 16 residues. Germline V CDR1 and CDR2: DFQATT, SNEGSKA (reference sequence). The ends lost 5 bases at V and 9 bases at J; junction bases unmatched: 10. CDR3 region: CSAAAGTSGRVGEQFF. CDR3 coding DNA: TGCAGTGCTGCCGCCGGGACTAGCGGGAGGGTCGGTGAGCAGTTCTTC.

The chain employs TRBV6-1 and TRBJ2-5; D unclear. The length of the CDR3 is 13 residues. Germline assignment: CDR1 MNHNS and CDR2 SASEGT. V lost 6 bases, J lost 0 bases, and 8 bases lay in between. CDR3 sequence reads: CASSRRDQETQYF. CDR3 nucleotides: TGTGCCAGCAGCCGAAGGGACCAAGAGACCCAGTACTTC.

For this clonotype: A much larger clone lies one base from this, so it may be a read error. This chain uses TRBV20-1 with TRBJ2-5; a weak D match, TRBD1 (5 bases). There are 14 residues in the CDR3. Germline-derived CDR1 and CDR2 are DFQATT and SNEGSKA (reference sequence). The CDR3 loop reads CSADGWGFQEAQYF. The DNA of the CDR3 is TGCAGTGCGGACGGGTGGGGCTTCCAAGAGGCCCAGTACTTC.

The chain is built from TRBV5-1 and TRBJ2-1, with no clear D. The V gene lost 6 bases and the J gene lost 4 bases, with 14 bases spanning the gap. The CDR3 is 14 amino acids. CDR1 is SGHRS, CDR2 YFSETQ, per germline. The chain's CDR3 is CASTLMGLYNEQFF. In nucleotides, the CDR3 is TGCGCCAGCACCTTAATGGGGTTATACAATGAGCAGTTCTTC.

With regard to this clonotype: An end of the junction does not agree with germline; a read error may underlie this. The chain joins TRBV20-1 to TRBJ2-5; D possibly matches TRBD1 or TRBD2 (5 bases each). The CDR3 runs to 15 residues. Per germline, CDR1 DFQATT and CDR2 SNEGSKA (reference sequence). In nucleotides, the CDR3 is TGCAGTACTAGAGATAGGGGACGGACCGAAGAGACCCAGTACTTC. As protein: CSTRDRGRTEETQYF.

The CDR3 region is CASSRVGEKLFF. The CDR3 coding sequence is TGTGCCAGCAGCCGCGTGGGGGAAAAACTGTTTTTT. This chain uses TRBV3-1 with TRBJ1-4, with D unresolved. Trimming took off 4 bases at V and 8 bases at J, with 8 bases between the two ends. This CDR3 contains 12 residues. Germline-derived CDR1 and CDR2 are LGHDT and YNNKEL (reference sequence).

This chain uses TRBV6-2 or TRBV6-3 with TRBJ2-7; 7 bases agree with TRBD1. The CDR3 length is 14 residues. Trimming at V came to 6 bases and at J to 4 bases, leaving 9 bases not matched to a gene. Germline values: CDR1 MNHEY, CDR2 SVGEGT. This chain's CDR3 is CASSLGTVLYEQYF. DNA for the CDR3: TGTGCCAGCAGCCTAGGGACAGTGTTGTACGAGCAGTACTTC.

This clonotype was observed many times. V and J are TRBV20-1 and TRBJ1-5, with D perhaps matching TRBD1 (5 bases). Per germline, CDR1 DFQATT and CDR2 SNEGSKA (reference sequence). CDR3 length equals 15 residues. Trimming left V 6 bases short and J 0 bases short, with 15 bases between. The CDR3 loop reads CSAQLRGSSNQPQHF. The CDR3 DNA reads TGCAGTGCCCAACTCCGGGGGTCTAGCAATCAGCCCCAGCATTTT.

This clonotype was seen ten or more times. The chain couples TRBV2 to TRBJ2-5; 10 bases are a match to TRBD1. Germline-derived CDR1 and CDR2 are SNHLY and FYNNEI. The J segment lost 5 bases and the V segment lost 4 bases, leaving 4 bases of the junction unmatched. The CDR3 totals 14 residues. CDR3 sequence reads: CASSGDRGRETQYF. The DNA for the CDR3 is TGTGCCAGCAGTGGCGACAGGGGGCGGGAGACCCAGTACTTC.

This clonotype showed up many times. The V gene is TRBV3-1, the J gene TRBJ2-5, with 7 bases matching TRBD2. The CDR3 totals 16 residues. Germline V gene sequence: CDR1 LGHDT, CDR2 YNNKEL (reference sequence). Losses at the gene ends were 0 bases for V and 5 bases for J; bases not matched to a gene: 9. The chain's CDR3 is CASSQDMGEGGETQYF. For the CDR3, the DNA is TGTGCCAGCAGCCAAGATATGGGGGAGGGCGGCGAGACCCAGTACTTC.

This clonotype has a count of ten or more. The chain combines TRBV30 with TRBJ2-3; TRBD2 agrees at 9 bases. The CDR3 has 15 residues. Germline values: CDR1 GTSNPN, CDR2 SVGIG (reference sequence). Trimming at V came to 4 bases and at J to 2 bases, leaving 7 bases not matched to a gene. The CDR3 DNA is TGTGCCTGGACGGGCGCGGGAGGGCCCACAGATACGCAGTATTTT. Its protein is CAWTGAGGPTDTQYF.

This clonotype was seen ten or more times. The chain combines TRBV2 with TRBJ2-5; TRBD1 aligns across 11 bases. Per the germline V gene, CDR1 is SNHLY and CDR2 is FYNNEI. The junction had 11 bases not matched to a gene; V was cut back by 9 bases and J by 5 bases. The CDR3 is made up of 15 amino acids. This CDR3 is CASQKGQGGMETQYF. CDR3 coding DNA: TGTGCCAGTCAGAAGGGACAGGGGGGGATGGAGACCCAGTACTTC.